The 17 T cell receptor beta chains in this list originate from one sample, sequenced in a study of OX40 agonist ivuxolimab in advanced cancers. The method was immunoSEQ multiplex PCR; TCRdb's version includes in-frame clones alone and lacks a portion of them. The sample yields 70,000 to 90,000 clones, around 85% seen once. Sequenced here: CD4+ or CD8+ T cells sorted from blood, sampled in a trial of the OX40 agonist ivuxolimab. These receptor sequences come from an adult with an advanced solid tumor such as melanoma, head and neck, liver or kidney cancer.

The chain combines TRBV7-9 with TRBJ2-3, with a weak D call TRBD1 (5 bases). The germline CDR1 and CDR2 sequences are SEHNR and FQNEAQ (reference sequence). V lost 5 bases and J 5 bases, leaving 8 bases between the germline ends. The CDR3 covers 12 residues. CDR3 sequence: CASSVTVDTQYF. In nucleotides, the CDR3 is TGTGCCAGCAGCGTGACAGTAGATACGCAGTATTTT.

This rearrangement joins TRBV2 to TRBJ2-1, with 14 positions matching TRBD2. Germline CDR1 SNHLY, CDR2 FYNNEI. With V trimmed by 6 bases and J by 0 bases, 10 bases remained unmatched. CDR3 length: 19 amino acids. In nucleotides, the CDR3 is TGTGCCAGCAGGGGTGGGACTAGCGGGGGCACTACCTCCTACAATGAGCAGTTCTTC. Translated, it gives CASRGGTSGGTTSYNEQFF.

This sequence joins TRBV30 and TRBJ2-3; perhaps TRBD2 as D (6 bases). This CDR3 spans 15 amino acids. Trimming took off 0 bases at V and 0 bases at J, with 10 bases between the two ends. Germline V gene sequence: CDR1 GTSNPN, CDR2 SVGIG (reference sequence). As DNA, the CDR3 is TGTGCCTGGAGTGTGTACGGGACTAGCACAGATACGCAGTATTTT. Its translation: CAWSVYGTSTDTQYF.

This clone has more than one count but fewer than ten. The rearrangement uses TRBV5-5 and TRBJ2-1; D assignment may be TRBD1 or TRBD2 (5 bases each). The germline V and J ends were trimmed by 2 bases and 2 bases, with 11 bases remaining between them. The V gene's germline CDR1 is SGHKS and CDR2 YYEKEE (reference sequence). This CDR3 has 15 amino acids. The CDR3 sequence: CASSFQGDAYNEQFF. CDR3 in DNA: TGTGCCAGCAGCTTCCAGGGAGACGCCTACAATGAGCAGTTCTTC.

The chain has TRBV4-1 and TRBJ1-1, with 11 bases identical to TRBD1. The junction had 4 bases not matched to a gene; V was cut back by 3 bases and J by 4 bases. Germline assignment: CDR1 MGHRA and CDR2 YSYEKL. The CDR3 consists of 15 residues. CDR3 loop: CASSQDRGLATEAFF. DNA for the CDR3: TGCGCCAGCAGCCAGGACAGGGGGCTTGCCACTGAAGCTTTCTTT.

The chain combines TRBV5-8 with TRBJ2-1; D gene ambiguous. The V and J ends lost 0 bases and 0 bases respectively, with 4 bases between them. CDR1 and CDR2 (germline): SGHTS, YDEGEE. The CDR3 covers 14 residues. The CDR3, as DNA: TGTGCCAGCAGCTTGGGCAGCTCCTACAATGAGCAGTTCTTC. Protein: CASSLGSSYNEQFF.

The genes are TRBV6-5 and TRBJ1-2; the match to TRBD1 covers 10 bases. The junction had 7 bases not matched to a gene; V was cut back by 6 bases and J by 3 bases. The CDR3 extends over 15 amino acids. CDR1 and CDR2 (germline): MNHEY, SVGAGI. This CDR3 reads CASSTRTGGDYGYTF. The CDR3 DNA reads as TGTGCCAGCAGCACACGGACAGGGGGGGACTATGGCTACACCTTC.

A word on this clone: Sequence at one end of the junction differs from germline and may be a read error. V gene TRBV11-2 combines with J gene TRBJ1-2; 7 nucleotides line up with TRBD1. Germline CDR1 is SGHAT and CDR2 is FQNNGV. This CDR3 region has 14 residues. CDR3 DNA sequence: TGTGCCAGCAGCCGGGACAGTGATTCCTATCGCTACACCTTC. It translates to CASSRDSDSYRYTF. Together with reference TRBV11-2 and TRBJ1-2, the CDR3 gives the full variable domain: EAGVAQSPRYKIIEKRQSVAFWCNPISGHATLYWYQQILGQGPKLLIQFQNNGVVDDSQLPKDRFSAERLKGVDSTLKIQPAKLEDSAVYLCASSRDSDSYRYTFGSGTRLTVV.

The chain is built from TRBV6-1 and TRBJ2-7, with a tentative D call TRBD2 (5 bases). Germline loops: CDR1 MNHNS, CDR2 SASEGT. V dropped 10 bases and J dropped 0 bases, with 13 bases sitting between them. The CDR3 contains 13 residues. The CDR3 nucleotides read TGTGCCACCGGAGGTGCTGCCTCCTACGAGCAGTACTTC. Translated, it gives CATGGAASYEQYF.

In nucleotides, the CDR3 is TGTGCCAGCAGCTTAGCGGGAGGGGGCGTTCCGAGGCGCGATACGCAGTATTTT. As protein: CASSLAGGGVPRRDTQYF. The chain joins TRBV7-3 to TRBJ2-3; 9 positions match TRBD2. In germline, CDR1 is SGHTA, CDR2 FQGTGA. The CDR3 runs to 18 residues. The V segment lost 2 bases and the J segment 6 bases; nucleotides outside the gene matches: 15.

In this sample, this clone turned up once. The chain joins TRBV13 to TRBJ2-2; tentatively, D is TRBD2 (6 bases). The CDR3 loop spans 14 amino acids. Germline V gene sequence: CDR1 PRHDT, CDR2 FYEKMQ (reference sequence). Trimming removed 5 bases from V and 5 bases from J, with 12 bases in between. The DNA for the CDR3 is TGTGCCAGCAGCCTAACGAGCGGGACCGGGGAGCTGTTTTTT. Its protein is CASSLTSGTGELFF.

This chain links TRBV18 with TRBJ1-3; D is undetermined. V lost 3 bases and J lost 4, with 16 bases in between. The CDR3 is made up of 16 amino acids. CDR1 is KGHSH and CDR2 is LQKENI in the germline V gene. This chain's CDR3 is CASSPSDPGSGNTIYF. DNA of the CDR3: TGTGCCAGCTCACCGTCCGACCCAGGTTCAGGAAACACCATATATTTT.

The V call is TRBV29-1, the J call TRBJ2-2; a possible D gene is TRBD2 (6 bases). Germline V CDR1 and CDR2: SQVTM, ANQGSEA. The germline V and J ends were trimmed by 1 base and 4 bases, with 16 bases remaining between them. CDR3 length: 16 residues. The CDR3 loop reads CSVEAGPREITGELFF. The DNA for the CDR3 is TGCAGCGTTGAAGCCGGCCCCCGGGAGATCACCGGGGAGCTGTTTTTT.

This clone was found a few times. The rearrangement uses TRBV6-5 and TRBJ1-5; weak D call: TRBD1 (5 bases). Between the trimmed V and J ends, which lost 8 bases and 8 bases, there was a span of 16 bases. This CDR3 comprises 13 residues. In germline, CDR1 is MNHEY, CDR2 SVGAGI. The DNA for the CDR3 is TGTGCCAGCTCCGGGGCGGCTGGGGAGCCCCAGCATTTT. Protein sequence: CASSGAAGEPQHF.

In nucleotides, the CDR3 is TGTGCCAGCAGCTTAGAGGGGCAGGGTCTTAATCAGCCCCAGCATTTT. Translated, it gives CASSLEGQGLNQPQHF. The J gene is TRBJ1-5, the V gene TRBV7-8; D is possibly TRBD1 (5 bases). Germline CDR1 SGHVS, CDR2 FQNEAQ. Trimming shortened V by 1 base and J by 4 bases, and 14 bases separated the two germline ends. The CDR3 contains 16 residues.

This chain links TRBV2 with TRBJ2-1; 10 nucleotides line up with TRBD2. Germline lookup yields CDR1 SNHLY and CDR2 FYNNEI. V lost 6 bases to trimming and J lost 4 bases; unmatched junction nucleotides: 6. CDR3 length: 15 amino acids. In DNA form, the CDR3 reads TGTGCCAGCAGCCCCGAACTAGCGGGATACAATGAGCAGTTCTTC. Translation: CASSPELAGYNEQFF.

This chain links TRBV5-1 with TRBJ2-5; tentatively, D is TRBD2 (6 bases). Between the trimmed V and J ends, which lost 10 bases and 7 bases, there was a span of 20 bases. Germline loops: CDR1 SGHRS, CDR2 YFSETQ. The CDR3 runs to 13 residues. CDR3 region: CAVNSTAEGTQYF. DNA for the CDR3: TGCGCCGTTAACTCCACCGCGGAGGGGACCCAGTACTTC.